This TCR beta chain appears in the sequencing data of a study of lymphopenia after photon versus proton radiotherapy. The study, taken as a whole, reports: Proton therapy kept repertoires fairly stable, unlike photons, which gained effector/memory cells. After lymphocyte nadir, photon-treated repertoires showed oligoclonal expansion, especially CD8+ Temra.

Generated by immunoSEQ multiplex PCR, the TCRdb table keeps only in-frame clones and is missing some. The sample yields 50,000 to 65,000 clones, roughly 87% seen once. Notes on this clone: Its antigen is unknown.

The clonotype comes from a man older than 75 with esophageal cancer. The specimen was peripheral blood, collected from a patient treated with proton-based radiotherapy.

The chain's CDR3 is CASSLRRDPGVTQYF. DNA for the CDR3: TGTGCCAGCAGCTTGAGAAGGGACCCGGGGGTCACCCAGTACTTC. This chain connects TRBV11-2 to TRBJ2-5; D possibly corresponds to TRBD2 (6 bases). V gave up 3 bases and J gave up 8 bases, with 19 bases separating them. Per the germline V gene, CDR1 is SGHAT and CDR2 is FQNNGV. CDR3 length equals 15 residues.